These T cell receptor beta chains were read from a single sample in a study of beta chain features in type 1 diabetes. The method was immunoSEQ multiplex PCR; TCRdb's version includes in-frame clones alone and lacks a portion of them. Here the sample spans 680,000 or so clones, roughly 13% being singletons. The sample was naive CD4+ T cells from blood. The origin of the receptors is a man in his late teens or twenties with type 1 diabetes. Each CDR3 is given with its conserved first and last residue. Fields, in order: D gene, J gene, V gene, clone size, CDR3 protein, CDR3 DNA. D genes are given only for firm matches. A clone size is listed for some rows: how often the clone was seen (once, few, many), or a class if it is expanded.

- | TRBJ2-4 | TRBV6-5 | - | CASSYSAQAFNIQYF | TGTGCCAGCAGTTACTCCGCACAGGCCTTTAACATTCAGTACTTC
- | TRBJ1-2 | TRBV19 | - | CASSRQGPGAATYGYTF | TGTGCCAGTAGCCGCCAGGGGCCGGGCGCCGCTACTTATGGCTACACCTTC
TRBD1 | TRBJ2-5 | TRBV27 | - | CASKLFRGNEETQYF | TGTGCCAGCAAGCTCTTCAGGGGGAATGAAGAGACCCAGTACTTC
TRBD1 | TRBJ2-7 | TRBV6-1 | - | CASSDTGGTEQYF | TGTGCCAGCAGTGACACAGGGGGAACAGAGCAGTACTTC
- | TRBJ1-4 | TRBV10-3 | - | CAISESTVPNEKLFF | TGTGCCATCAGTGAGTCGACAGTCCCTAATGAAAAACTGTTTTTT
- | TRBJ2-3 | TRBV7-2 | - | CASSKQLTLGTDTQYF | TGTGCCAGCAGCAAACAATTAACACTGGGAACAGATACGCAGTATTTT
TRBD1 | TRBJ1-1 | TRBV10-3 | - | CAISDLGTENTEAFF | TGTGCCATCAGTGACTTGGGGACAGAGAACACTGAAGCTTTCTTT
TRBD1 | TRBJ1-2 | TRBV5-6 | - | CASSSRQGGRGYTF | TGTGCCAGCAGCTCCCGACAGGGTGGTCGCGGCTACACCTTC
- | TRBJ1-6 | TRBV5-1 | few | CASSLQGVDSPLHF | TGCGCCAGCAGCCTGCAGGGAGTTGATTCACCCCTCCACTTT
- | TRBJ1-4 | TRBV7-9 | few | CASGNRATNEKLFF | TGTGCCAGCGGAAACAGGGCAACTAATGAAAAACTGTTTTTT
TRBD1 | TRBJ2-2 | TRBV27 | few | CASSVGQGVGELFF | TGTGCCAGCAGTGTGGGACAGGGGGTCGGGGAGCTGTTTTTT
TRBD2 | TRBJ2-5 | TRBV7-8 | few | CASSTGTSGLQGAQYF | TGTGCCAGCAGCACCGGGACTAGCGGGCTCCAAGGCGCCCAGTACTTC
- | TRBJ1-2 | TRBV27 | - | CASSSQGHGYTF | TGTGCCAGCAGTTCACAGGGCCATGGCTACACCTTC
- | TRBJ1-6 | TRBV14 | - | CASSQDFYNSPLHF | TGTGCCAGCAGCCAAGATTTCTATAATTCACCCCTCCACTTT
TRBD1 | TRBJ1-4 | TRBV10-3 | few | CAISERQGVDEKLFF | TGTGCCATCAGTGAACGACAGGGCGTCGATGAAAAACTGTTTTTT
- | TRBJ1-1 | TRBV18 | - | CASSPLELNTEAFF | TGTGCCAGCTCACCTTTGGAGCTGAACACTGAAGCTTTCTTT
TRBD1 | TRBJ2-3 | TRBV4-2 | - | CASSQGQGGSTDTQYF | TGTGCCAGCAGCCAGGGACAGGGCGGGTCGACAGATACGCAGTATTTT
- | TRBJ1-1 | TRBV5-1 | few | CASSSAENTEAFF | TGCGCCAGCAGCTCCGCAGAGAACACTGAAGCTTTCTTT
- | TRBJ1-5 | TRBV27 | - | CASTAVGNQPQHF | TGTGCCAGCACGGCAGTCGGCAATCAGCCCCAGCATTTT
- | TRBJ2-1 | TRBV5-8 | few | CARSGKLYNEQFF | TGTGCCAGATCTGGGAAACTCTACAATGAGCAGTTCTTC
- | TRBJ2-3 | TRBV7-3 | - | CASSLTFSMADTQYF | TGTGCCAGCAGCTTAACGTTTTCCATGGCAGATACGCAGTATTTT
TRBD1 | TRBJ1-1 | TRBV5-4 | few | CASSLTRGTGDSEAFF | TGTGCCAGCAGCTTAACAAGGGGGACAGGGGATTCTGAAGCTTTCTTT
- | TRBJ1-2 | TRBV29-1 | few | CSVEDPPRVNGYTF | TGCAGCGTTGAAGACCCTCCAAGGGTAAATGGCTACACCTTC
TRBD2 | TRBJ2-2 | TRBV7-7 | once | CASSWTSGAAGGELFF | TGTGCCAGCAGTTGGACTAGCGGGGCTGCCGGCGGGGAGCTGTTTTTT
- | TRBJ1-2 | TRBV5-1 | few | CASSLAGEDYGYTF | TGCGCCAGCAGCTTGGCCGGCGAAGACTATGGCTACACCTTC
- | TRBJ1-2 | TRBV14 | - | CASSHSGGMVDGYTF | TGTGCCAGCAGCCACAGCGGAGGGATGGTGGATGGCTACACCTTC
TRBD1 | TRBJ2-3 | TRBV30 | - | CAWGTGGTDTQYF | TGTGCCTGGGGGACAGGGGGGACAGATACGCAGTATTTT
- | TRBJ2-1 | TRBV25-1 | few | CASSDTSQGDNEQFF | TGTGCCAGCAGTGATACGTCACAGGGAGACAATGAGCAGTTCTTC
TRBD2 | TRBJ2-3 | TRBV6-1 | - | CASSPGTSGGLAYF | TGTGCCAGCAGTCCCGGGACTAGCGGGGGGTTGGCGTATTTT
- | TRBJ2-3 | TRBV29-1 | - | CSLEGDTDTQYF | TGCAGCCTAGAAGGGGACACAGATACGCAGTATTTT
- | TRBJ1-1 | TRBV27 | - | CASTAGVRTEAFF | TGTGCCAGTACCGCAGGGGTCCGCACTGAAGCTTTCTTT
- | TRBJ1-2 | TRBV7-8 | - | CASNKGGTYGYTF | TGTGCCAGCAACAAAGGCGGGACCTATGGCTACACCTTC
- | TRBJ2-7 | TRBV19 | few | CASALGPPGEQYF | TGTGCCAGTGCCCTCGGACCACCGGGGGAGCAGTACTTC
TRBD1 | TRBJ2-1 | TRBV14 | few | CASSHRPGTGASSYNEQFF | TGTGCCAGCAGCCATCGTCCCGGGACAGGGGCCAGCTCCTACAATGAGCAGTTCTTC
- | TRBJ2-2 | TRBV7-6 | few | CASSFNSWTGELFF | TGTGCCAGCAGCTTTAACAGTTGGACCGGGGAGCTGTTTTTT
- | TRBJ1-1 | TRBV2 | - | CASVAESNTEAFF | TGTGCCAGCGTGGCAGAGTCGAACACTGAAGCTTTCTTT
- | TRBJ1-6 | TRBV29-1 | few | CSVEVGEGSPLHF | TGCAGCGTTGAAGTTGGTGAGGGATCACCCCTCCACTTT
- | TRBJ2-5 | TRBV28 | few | CASSFSLRVPMRETQYF | TGTGCCAGCAGTTTTTCCCTCAGGGTGCCGATGCGAGAGACCCAGTACTTC